This T cell receptor beta chain was recovered during a study of control samples from healthy donors and cancer patients. CDR3 size: 14 residues. The V and J ends lost 2 bases and 7 bases respectively, with 10 bases between them. Germline CDR1 reads SGHRS; CDR2 reads YFSETQ. Sequenced by immunoSEQ multiplex PCR; TCRdb stores in-frame clones only, minus some. The sample yields about 250,000 clones, roughly four fifths seen once. The TCR comes from an older woman with lung cancer. Sequences were obtained from PBMCs. This rearrangement joins TRBV5-1 to TRBJ1-6, with D uncertain. This CDR3 reads CASSFGHLNSPLHF. In DNA, the CDR3 is TGCGCCAGCAGCTTCGGGCACCTCAATTCACCCCTCCACTTT.